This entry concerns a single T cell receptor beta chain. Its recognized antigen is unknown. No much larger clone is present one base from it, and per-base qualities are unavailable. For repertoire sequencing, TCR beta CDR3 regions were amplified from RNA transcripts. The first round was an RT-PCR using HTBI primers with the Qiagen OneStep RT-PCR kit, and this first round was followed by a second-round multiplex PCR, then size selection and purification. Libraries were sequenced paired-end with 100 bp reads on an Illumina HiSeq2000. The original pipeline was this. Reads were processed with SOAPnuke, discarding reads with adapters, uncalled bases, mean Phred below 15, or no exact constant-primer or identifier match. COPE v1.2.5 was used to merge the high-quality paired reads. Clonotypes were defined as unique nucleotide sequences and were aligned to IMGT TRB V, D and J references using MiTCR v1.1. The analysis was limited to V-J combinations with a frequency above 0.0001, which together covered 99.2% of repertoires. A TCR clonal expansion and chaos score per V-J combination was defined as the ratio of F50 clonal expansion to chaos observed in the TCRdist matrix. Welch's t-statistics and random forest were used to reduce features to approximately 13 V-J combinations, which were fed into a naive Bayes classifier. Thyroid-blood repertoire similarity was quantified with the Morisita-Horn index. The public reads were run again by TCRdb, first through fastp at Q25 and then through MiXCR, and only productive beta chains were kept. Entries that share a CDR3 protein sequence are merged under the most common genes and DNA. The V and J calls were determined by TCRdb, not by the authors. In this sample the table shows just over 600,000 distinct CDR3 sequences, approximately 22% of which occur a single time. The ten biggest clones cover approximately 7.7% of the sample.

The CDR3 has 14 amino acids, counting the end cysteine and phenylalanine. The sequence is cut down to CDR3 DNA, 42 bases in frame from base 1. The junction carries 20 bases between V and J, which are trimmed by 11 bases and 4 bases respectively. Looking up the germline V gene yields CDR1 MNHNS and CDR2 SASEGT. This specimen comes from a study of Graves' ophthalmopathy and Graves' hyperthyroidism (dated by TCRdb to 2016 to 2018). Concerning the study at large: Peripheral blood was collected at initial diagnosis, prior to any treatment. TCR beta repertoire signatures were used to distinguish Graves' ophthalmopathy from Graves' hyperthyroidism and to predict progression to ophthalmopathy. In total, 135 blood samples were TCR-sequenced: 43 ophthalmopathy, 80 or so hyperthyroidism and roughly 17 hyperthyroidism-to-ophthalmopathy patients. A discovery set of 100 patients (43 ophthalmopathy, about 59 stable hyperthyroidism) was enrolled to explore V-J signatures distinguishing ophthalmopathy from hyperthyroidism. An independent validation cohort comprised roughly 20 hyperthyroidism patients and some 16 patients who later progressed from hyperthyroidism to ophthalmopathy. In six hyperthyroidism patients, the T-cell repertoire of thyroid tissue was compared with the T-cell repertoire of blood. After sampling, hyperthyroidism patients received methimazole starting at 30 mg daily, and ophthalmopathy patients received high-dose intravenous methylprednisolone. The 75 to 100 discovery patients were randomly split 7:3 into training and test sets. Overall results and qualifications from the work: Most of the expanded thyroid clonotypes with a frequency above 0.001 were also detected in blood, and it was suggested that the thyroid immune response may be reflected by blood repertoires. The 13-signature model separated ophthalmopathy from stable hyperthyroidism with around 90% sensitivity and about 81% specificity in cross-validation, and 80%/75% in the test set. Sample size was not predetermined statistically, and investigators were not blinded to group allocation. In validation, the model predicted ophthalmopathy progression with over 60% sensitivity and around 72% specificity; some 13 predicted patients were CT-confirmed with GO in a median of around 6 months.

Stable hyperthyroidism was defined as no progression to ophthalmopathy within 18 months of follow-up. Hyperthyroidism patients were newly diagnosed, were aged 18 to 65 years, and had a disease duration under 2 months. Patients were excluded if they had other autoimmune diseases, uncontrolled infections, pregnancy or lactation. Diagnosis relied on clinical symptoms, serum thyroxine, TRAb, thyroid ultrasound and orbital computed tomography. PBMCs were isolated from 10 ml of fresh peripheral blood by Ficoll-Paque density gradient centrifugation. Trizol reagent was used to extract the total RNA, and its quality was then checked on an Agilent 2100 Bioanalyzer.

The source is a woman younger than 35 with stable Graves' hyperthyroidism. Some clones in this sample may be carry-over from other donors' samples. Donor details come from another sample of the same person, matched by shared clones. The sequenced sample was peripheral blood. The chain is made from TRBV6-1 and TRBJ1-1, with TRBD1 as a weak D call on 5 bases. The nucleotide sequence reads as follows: TGTGCCCGCTCGAAGGGGTCTGTAGGCACTGAAGCTTTCTTT. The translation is CARSKGSVGTEAFF.